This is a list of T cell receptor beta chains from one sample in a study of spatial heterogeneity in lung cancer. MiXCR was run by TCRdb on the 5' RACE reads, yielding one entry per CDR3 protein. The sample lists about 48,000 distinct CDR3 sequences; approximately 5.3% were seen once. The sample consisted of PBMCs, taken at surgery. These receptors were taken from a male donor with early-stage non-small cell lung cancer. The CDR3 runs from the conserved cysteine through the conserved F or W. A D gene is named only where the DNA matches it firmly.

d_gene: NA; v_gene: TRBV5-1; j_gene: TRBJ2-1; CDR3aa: CASSLQTANEQFF
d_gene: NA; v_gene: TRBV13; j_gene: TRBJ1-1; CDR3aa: CASSLMVGPPGF
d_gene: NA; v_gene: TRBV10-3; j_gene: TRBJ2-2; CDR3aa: CAIGKNAGNTGELFF
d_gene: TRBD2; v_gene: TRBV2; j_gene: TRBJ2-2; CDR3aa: CASSGIAGTNTGELFF
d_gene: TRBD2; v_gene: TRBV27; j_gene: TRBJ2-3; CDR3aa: CASSPLGGSPDTQYF
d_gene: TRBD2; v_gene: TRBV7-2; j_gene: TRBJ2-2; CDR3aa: CASSRLAGGVAGELFF
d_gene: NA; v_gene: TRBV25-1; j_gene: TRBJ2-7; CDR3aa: CASSESGTSERQYF
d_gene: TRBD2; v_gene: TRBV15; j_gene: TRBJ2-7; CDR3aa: CATSREASGSYEQYF
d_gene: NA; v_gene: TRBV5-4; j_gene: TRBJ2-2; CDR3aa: CASSLYELNTGELFF
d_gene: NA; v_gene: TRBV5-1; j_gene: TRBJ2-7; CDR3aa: CASSQGDGYEQYF
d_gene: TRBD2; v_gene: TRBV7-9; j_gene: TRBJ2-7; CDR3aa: CASSLPGGRYEQYF
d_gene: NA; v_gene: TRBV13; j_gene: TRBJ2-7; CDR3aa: CASSRPGGSSYEQYF
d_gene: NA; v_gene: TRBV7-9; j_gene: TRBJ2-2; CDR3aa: CASSPTQDSSNTGELFF
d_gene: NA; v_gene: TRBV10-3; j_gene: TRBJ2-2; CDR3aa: CAISGPGDTGELFF
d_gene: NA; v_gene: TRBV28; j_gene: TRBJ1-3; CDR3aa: CASTGPEGTLSGNTIYF
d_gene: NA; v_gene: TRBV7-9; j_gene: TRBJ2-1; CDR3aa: CASSLGASYGNEQFF
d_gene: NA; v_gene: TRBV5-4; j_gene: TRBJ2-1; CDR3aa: CASSLGAGWSYNEQFF
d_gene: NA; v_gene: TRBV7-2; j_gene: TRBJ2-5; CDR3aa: CASSPERIETQYF
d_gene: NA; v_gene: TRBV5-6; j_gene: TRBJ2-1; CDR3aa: CASSLRRDLYYNEQFF
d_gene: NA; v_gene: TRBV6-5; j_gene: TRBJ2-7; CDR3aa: CASSDPGRYEQYF
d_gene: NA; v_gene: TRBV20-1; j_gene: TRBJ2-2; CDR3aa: CSARPGTEDRTGELFF
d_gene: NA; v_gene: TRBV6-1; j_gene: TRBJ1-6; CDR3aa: CASSEYWGNSPLHF
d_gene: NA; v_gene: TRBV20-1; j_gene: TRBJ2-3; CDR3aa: CSASNPSWAARDTQYF
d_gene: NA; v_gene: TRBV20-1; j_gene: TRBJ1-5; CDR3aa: CSARDSNQPQHF
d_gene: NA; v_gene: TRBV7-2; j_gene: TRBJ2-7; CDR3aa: CASSLEYSNEQYF
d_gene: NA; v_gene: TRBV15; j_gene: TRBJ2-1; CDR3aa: CATSSLHVGNNEQFF
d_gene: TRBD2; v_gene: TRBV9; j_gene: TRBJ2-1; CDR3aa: CASSPGTSGSGEQFF
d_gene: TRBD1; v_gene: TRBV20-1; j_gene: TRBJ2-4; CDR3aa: CSARVQGAKGKNIQYF
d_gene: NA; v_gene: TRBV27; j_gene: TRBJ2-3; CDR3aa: CASSYSPGRGRTDTQYF
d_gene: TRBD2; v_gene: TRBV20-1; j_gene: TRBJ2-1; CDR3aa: CSARDYGTSGREAEQFF
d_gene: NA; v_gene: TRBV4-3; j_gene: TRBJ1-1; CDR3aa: CASSQGASTEWGEAFF
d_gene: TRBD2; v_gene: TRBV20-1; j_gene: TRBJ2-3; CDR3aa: CSAPPGLAGTDTQYF
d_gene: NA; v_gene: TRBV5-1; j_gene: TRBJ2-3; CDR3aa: CASSLEFRQGPLTSTDTQYF
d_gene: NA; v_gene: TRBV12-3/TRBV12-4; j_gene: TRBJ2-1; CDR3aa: CASNSGEVQNEQFF
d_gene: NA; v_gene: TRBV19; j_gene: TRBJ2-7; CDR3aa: CASSPDSSYEQYF
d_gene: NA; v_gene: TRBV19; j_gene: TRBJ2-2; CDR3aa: CASNSGFTGELFF
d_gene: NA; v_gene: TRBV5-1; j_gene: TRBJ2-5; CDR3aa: CASTRSGTQETQYF
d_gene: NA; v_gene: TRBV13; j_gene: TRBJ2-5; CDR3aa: CASSRRTGREETQYF
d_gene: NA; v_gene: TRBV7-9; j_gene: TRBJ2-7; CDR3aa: CASSLDLAGRDEQYF
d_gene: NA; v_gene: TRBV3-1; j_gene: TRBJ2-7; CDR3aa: CASSRGGNEQYF
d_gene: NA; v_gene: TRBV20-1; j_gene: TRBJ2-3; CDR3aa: CSASASSTDTQYF
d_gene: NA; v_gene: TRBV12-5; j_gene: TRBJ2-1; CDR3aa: CASGLVTASNNNEQFF
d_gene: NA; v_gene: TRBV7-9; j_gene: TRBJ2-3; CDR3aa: CASSLTGSTDTQYF
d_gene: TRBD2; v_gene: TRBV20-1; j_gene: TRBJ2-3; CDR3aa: CSAPLAGGGADTQYF
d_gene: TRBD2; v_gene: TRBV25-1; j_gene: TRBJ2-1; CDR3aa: CASSESRLSSGGYNEQFF
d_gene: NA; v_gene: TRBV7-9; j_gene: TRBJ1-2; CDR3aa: CASSLAGPGADGYTF
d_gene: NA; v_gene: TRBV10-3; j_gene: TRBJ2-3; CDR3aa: CAINRDLRADTQYF
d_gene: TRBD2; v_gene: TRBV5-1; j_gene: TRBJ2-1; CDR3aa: CASSTGTSGTGEIF
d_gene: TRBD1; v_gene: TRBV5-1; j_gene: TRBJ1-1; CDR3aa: CASSLTGGMNTEAFF